This T cell receptor (beta chain) was profiled in a study of blood T cell repertoires in COVID-19. The overall study: COVID-19 samples collected from the United States, Italy and Spain covered acute and convalescent phases. PBMCs, B-cell-depleted T cells, or T cells were the source of the cDNA or gDNA that made up the material.

The V gene's germline CDR1 is MGHDK and CDR2 SYGVNS. V shed 3 bases and J 3 bases; nucleotides not matched to a gene: 5. This CDR3 contains 16 residues. As processed by the authors: Counts of nucleated cells, estimated from reference gene primer amplification, were obtained. Only in-frame clones appear in the TCRdb table, and some are missing; sequencing was by immunoSEQ multiplex PCR. The DNA was the basis for D and trimming; V, J and clone size are from that table. The data show around 93,000 clones, around four fifths seen once. This chain links TRBV25-1 with TRBJ1-6, with TRBD1 identical over 7 bases. Specimen: peripheral blood. The origin of this receptor is a woman aged 80 or older with acute or convalescent COVID-19. CDR3 sequence: CASSDARTGYNSPLHF. The CDR3 DNA reads TGTGCCAGCAGTGATGCCAGGACAGGCTATAATTCACCCCTCCACTTT.